A selection of T cell receptor beta chains follows, all from one sample in a study of blood T cell repertoires in COVID-19. The data were produced by immunoSEQ multiplex PCR, yet TCRdb's version contains in-frame clones alone and is incomplete. The table has under 100,000 clones, around 88% seen once. The sequencing sample was made of peripheral blood. These receptors were collected from a woman aged 55-69 years with acute or convalescent COVID-19. The CDR3 runs from the conserved cysteine through the conserved F or W. The D gene is left open where the match is weak. Clone size is stated in some rows and not others, as once, few, many or a class when expanded.

D,V,size,J,CDR3,DNA
.,TRBV25-1,few,TRBJ1-2,CASSESLTKGYTF,TGTGCCAGCAGTGAATCCCTGACAAAGGGCTACACCTTC
.,TRBV3-1/TRBV3-2,.,TRBJ1-1,CASSQEGDQYTEAFF,TGTGCCAGCAGCCAAGAAGGGGATCAATACACTGAAGCTTTCTTT
.,TRBV2,few,TRBJ1-2,CASFGRWNYGYTF,TGTGCCAGCTTCGGTCGGTGGAACTATGGCTACACCTTC
TRBD2,TRBV29-1,.,TRBJ2-1,CSVEAGSGGAGFF,TGCAGCGTTGAAGCGGGTAGCGGGGGGGCTGGGTTCTTC
TRBD1,TRBV7-9,.,TRBJ1-2,CASSTQGAKVNYGYTF,TGTGCCAGCAGCACCCAGGGGGCAAAAGTTAACTATGGCTACACCTTC
.,TRBV7-2,.,TRBJ1-5,CASSLEVVGSGSNQPQHF,TGTGCCAGCAGCTTAGAGGTCGTGGGCAGCGGAAGCAATCAGCCCCAGCATTTT
.,TRBV19,.,TRBJ1-5,CASSIHGGENQPQHF,TGTGCCAGTAGTATTCATGGAGGGGAGAATCAGCCCCAGCATTTT
.,TRBV6-5,.,TRBJ2-1,CASSYSQGTDEQFF,TGTGCCAGCAGTTATTCACAGGGTACCGATGAGCAGTTCTTC
.,TRBV7-9,.,TRBJ1-5,CASSESGTRIQPQHF,TGTGCCAGCAGCGAATCCGGGACACGAATCCAGCCCCAGCATTTT
TRBD1,TRBV6-5,.,TRBJ1-2,CASAGQGHYGYTF,TGTGCCAGCGCAGGACAGGGACACTATGGCTACACCTTC
.,TRBV12-3/TRBV12-4,few,TRBJ1-1,CASSLWQYTEAFF,TGTGCCAGCAGTTTATGGCAGTACACTGAAGCTTTCTTT
.,TRBV29-1,.,TRBJ1-2,CSVELGTRSGYTF,TGCAGCGTTGAACTCGGGACAAGATCCGGCTACACCTTC
TRBD2,TRBV11-2,.,TRBJ2-1,CASSLLAGGAYNEQFF,TGTGCCAGCAGCTTACTAGCGGGAGGGGCCTACAATGAGCAGTTCTTC
.,TRBV10-1,.,TRBJ1-1,CASSRGTGQMTEAFF,TGCGCCAGCAGTAGGGGAACAGGCCAAATGACTGAAGCTTTCTTT